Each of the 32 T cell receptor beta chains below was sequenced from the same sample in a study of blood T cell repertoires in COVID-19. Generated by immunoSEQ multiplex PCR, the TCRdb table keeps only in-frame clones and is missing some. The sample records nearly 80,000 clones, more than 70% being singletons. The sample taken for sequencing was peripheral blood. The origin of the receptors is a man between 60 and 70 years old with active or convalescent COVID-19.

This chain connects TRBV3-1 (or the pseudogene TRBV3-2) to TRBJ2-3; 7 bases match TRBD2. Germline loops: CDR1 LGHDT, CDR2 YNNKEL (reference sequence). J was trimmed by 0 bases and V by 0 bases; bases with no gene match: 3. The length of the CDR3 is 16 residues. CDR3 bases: TGTGCCAGCAGCCAAGATTTGGGGGGGAGCACAGATACGCAGTATTTT. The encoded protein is CASSQDLGGSTDTQYF.

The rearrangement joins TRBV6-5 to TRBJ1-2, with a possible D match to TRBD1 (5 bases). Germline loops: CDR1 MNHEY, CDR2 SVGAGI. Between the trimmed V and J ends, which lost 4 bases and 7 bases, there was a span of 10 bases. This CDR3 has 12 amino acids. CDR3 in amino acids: CASSSGNIGYTF. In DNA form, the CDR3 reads TGTGCCAGCAGTTCAGGGAATATTGGCTACACCTTC.

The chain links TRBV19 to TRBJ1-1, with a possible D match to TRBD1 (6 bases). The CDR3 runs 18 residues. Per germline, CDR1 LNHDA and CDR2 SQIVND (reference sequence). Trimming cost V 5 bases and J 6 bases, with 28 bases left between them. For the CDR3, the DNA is TGTGCCAGTAGTCTACGCACCGGGACATGGGGACCGGGCGCTGAAGCTTTCTTT. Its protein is CASSLRTGTWGPGAEAFF.

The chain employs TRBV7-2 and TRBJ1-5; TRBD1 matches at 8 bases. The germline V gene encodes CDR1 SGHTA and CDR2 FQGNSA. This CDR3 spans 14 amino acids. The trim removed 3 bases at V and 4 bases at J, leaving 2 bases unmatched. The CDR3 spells CASSLTGVNQPQHF. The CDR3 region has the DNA TGTGCCAGCAGCTTGACAGGGGTGAATCAGCCCCAGCATTTT.

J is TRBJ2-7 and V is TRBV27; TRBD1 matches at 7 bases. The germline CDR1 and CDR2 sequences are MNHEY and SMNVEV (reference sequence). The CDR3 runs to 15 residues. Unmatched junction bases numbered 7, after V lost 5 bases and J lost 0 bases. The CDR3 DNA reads TGTGCCAGCAGTGCCTACAGGGGTAGCTCCTACGAGCAGTACTTC. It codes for CASSAYRGSSYEQYF.

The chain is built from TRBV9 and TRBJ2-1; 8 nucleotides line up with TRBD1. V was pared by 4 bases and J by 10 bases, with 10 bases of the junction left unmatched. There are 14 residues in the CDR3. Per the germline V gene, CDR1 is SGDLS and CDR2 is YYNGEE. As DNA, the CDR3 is TGTGCCAGCAGCACCGGACAGGGACAATGGGAGCAGTTCTTC. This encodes CASSTGQGQWEQFF.

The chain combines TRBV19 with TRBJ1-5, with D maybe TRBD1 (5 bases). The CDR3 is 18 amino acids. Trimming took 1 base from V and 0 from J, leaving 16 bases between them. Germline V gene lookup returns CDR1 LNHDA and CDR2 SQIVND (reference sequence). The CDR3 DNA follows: TGTGCCAGTAGTATAGGGCAGGGCAGGGCCTATAGCAATCAGCCCCAGCATTTT. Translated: CASSIGQGRAYSNQPQHF.

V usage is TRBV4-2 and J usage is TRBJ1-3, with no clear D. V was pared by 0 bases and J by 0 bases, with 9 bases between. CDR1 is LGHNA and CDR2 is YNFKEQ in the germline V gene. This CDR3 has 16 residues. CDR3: CASSQDFSGSGNTIYF. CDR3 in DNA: TGTGCCAGCAGCCAAGATTTTTCAGGCTCTGGAAACACCATATATTTT.

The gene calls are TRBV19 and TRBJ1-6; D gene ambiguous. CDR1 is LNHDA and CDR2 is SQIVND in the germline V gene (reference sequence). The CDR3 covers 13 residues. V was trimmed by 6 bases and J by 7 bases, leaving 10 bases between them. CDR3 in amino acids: CASSEGGNSPLHF. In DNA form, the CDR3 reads TGTGCCAGTAGCGAGGGTGGCAATTCACCCCTCCACTTT.

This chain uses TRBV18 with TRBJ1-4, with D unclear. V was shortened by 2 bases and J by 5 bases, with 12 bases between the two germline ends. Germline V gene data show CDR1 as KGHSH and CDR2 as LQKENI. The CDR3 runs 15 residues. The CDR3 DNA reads TGTGCCAGCTCACCAAGTCGGGCGGGGAATGAAAAACTGTTTTTT. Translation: CASSPSRAGNEKLFF.

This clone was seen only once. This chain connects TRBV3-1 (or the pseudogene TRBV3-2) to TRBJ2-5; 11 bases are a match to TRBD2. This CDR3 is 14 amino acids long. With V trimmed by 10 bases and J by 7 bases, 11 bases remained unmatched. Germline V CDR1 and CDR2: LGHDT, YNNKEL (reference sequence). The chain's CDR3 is CATAPSGGRGTQYF. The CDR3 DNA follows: TGTGCCACCGCACCTAGCGGGGGGCGGGGGACCCAGTACTTC.

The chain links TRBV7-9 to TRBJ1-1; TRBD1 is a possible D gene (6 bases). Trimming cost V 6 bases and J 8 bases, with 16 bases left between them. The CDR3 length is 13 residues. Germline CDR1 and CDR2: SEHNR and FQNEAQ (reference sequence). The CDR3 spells CASSITRGGEAFF. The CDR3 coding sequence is TGTGCCAGCAGTATTACCAGGGGAGGGGAAGCTTTCTTT.

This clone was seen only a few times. The CDR3 nucleotides are TGTGCCAGCAGTGAAGCCCTGGGACATGGCTACGAGCAGTACTTC. Translating gives CASSEALGHGYEQYF. The chain combines TRBV6-1 with TRBJ2-7, with a weak D call TRBD1 (6 bases). Germline values: CDR1 MNHNS, CDR2 SASEGT. V shed 0 bases and J shed 3 bases, with 12 bases lying between them. The CDR3 is 15 residues long.

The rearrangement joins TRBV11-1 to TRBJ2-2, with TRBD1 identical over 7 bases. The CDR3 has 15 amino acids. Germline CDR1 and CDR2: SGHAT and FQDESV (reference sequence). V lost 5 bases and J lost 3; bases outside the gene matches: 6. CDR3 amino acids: CASSPGTDHTGELFF. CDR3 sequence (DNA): TGTGCCAGCAGCCCCGGGACAGACCACACCGGGGAGCTGTTTTTT.

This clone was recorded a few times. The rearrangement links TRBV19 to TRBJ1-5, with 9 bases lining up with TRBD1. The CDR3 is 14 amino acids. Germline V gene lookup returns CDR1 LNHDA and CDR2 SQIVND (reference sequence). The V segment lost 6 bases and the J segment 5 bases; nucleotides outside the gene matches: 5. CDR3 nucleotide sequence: TGTGCCAGTAGGACGGGACAGGGCCATCAGCCCCAGCATTTT. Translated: CASRTGQGHQPQHF.

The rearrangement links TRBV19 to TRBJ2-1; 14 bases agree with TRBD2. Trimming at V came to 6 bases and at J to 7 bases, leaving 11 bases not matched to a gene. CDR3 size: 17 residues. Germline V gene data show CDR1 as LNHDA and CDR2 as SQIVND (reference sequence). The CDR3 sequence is CASSRLAGGRRGNEQFF. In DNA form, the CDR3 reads TGTGCCAGTAGCAGACTAGCGGGGGGGCGCCGGGGAAATGAGCAGTTCTTC.

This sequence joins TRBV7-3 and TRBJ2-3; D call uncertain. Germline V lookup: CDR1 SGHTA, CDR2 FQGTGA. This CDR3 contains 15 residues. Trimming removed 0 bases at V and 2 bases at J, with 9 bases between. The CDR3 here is CASSLTSLATDTQYF. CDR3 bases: TGTGCCAGCAGCTTAACGTCCCTGGCCACAGATACGCAGTATTTT.

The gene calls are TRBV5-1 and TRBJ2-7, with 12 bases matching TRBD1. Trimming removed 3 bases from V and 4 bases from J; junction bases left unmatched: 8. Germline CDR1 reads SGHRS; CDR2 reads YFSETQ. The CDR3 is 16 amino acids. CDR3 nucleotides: TGCGCCAGCAGCTGGACGGGGGACAGGGGGCTGTACGAGCAGTACTTC. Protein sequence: CASSWTGDRGLYEQYF.

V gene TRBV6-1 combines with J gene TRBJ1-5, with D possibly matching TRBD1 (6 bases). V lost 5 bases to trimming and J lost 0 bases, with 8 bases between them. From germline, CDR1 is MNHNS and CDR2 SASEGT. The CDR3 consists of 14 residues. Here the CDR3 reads CASSTGYSNQPQHF. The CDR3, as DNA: TGTGCCAGCAGTACAGGGTATAGCAATCAGCCCCAGCATTTT.

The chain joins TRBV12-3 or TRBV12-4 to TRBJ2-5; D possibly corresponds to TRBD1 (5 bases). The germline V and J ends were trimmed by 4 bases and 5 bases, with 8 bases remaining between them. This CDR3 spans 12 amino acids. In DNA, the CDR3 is TGTGCCAGCAGTTCAGGGTCGGAGACCCAGTACTTC. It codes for CASSSGSETQYF.

For the CDR3, the DNA is TGTGCCAGCGGGACAGCCCACACCGGGGAGCTGTTTTTT. Residues: CASGTAHTGELFF. The chain recombines TRBV5-4 with TRBJ2-2; 7 nucleotides match TRBD1. V lost 7 bases, J lost 3 bases, and 3 bases stayed unmatched. The CDR3 covers 13 residues. Germline loops: CDR1 SGHNT, CDR2 YYREEE (reference sequence).

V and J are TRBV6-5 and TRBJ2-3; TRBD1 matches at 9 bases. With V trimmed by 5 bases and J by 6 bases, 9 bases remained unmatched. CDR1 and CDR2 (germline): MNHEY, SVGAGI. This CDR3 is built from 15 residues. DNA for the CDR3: TGTGCCAGCAGTCCTTCGGACAGGGGCAGGGATACGCAGTATTTT. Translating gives CASSPSDRGRDTQYF.

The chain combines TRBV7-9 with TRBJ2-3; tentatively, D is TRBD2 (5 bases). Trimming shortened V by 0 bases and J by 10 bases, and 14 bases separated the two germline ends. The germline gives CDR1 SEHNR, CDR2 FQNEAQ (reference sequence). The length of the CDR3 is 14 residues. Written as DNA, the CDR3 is TGTGCCAGCAGCTTAGCCGTACTAGAATCTGCGCAGTATTTT. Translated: CASSLAVLESAQYF. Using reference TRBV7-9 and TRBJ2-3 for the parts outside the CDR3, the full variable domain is DTGVSQNPRHKITKRGQNVTFRCDPISEHNRLYWYRQTLGQGPEFLTYFQNEAQLEKSRLLSDRFSAERPKGSFSTLEIQRTEQGDSAMYLCASSLAVLESAQYFGPGTRLTVL.

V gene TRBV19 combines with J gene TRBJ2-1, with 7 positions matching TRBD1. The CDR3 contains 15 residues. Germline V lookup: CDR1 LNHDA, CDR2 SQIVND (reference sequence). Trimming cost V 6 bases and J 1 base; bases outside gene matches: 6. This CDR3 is CASREQGISYNEQFF. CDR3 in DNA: TGTGCCAGTAGAGAACAGGGGATATCCTACAATGAGCAGTTCTTC.

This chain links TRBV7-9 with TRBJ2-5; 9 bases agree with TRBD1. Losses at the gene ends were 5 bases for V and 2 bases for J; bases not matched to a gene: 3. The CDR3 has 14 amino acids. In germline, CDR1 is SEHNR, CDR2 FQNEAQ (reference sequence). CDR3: CASSQGQGQETQYF. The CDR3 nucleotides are TGTGCCAGCAGCCAAGGACAGGGGCAAGAGACCCAGTACTTC.

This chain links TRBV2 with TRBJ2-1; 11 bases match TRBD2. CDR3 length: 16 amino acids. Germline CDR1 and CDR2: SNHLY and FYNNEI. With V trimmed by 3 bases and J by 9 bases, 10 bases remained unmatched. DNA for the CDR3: TGTGCCAGCAGTGATTTAGCGGGGGGGCCGGGGAGTGAGCAGTTCTTC. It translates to CASSDLAGGPGSEQFF.

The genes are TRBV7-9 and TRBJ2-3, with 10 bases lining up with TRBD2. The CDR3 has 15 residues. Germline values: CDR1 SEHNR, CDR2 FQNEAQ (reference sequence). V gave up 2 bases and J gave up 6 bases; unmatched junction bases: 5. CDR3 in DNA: TGTGCCAGCAGCTTAAGTAGCGGGGGGATGGATACGCAGTATTTT. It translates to CASSLSSGGMDTQYF.

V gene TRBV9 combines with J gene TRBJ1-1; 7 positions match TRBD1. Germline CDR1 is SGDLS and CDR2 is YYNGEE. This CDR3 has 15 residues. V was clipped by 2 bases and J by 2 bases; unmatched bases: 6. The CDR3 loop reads CASSVTGYHNTEAFF. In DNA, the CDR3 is TGTGCCAGCAGCGTGACAGGGTACCATAACACTGAAGCTTTCTTT.

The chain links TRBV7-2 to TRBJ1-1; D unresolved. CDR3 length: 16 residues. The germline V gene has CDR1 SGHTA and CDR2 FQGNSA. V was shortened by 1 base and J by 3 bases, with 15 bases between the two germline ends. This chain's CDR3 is CASSLEAVSPYTEAFF. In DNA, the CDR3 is TGTGCCAGCAGCTTAGAGGCGGTCAGCCCCTACACTGAAGCTTTCTTT.

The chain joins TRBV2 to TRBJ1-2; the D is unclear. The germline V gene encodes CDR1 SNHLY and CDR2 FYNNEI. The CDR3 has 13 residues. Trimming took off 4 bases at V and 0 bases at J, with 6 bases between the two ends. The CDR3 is CASSGGTNYGYTF. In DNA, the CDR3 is TGTGCCAGCAGTGGAGGGACTAACTATGGCTACACCTTC.

This CDR3 is CASSLGREDYGYTF. The CDR3 bases are TGTGCCAGCAGCTTGGGACGGGAGGACTATGGCTACACCTTC. The chain has TRBV7-9 and TRBJ1-2, with D possibly TRBD1 on 5 matching bases. V lost 3 bases to trimming and J lost 3 bases, with 11 bases between them. CDR3 length: 14 residues. Germline-derived CDR1 and CDR2 are SEHNR and FQNEAQ (reference sequence).

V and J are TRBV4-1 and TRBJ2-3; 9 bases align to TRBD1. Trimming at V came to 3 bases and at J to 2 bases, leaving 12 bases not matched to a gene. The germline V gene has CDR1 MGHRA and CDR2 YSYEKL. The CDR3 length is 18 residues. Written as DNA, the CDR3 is TGCGCCAGCAGCCAGGCTCACCCCGGGACAGGGCTCACAGATACGCAGTATTTT. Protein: CASSQAHPGTGLTDTQYF.